This T cell receptor beta chain stems from a study of shared clonotypes between healthy human individuals. Naive-designated CD8 cells lacked CD45RO, were positively enriched for CCR7, and omitted terminally differentiated effector memory CD45RA+ cells. Germline assignment: CDR1 MDHEN and CDR2 SYDVKM. Trimming removed 6 bases from V and 9 bases from J; junction bases left unmatched: 5. CDR3 length: 12 residues. Here immunoSEQ multiplex PCR was the method, and the copy in TCRdb shows in-frame clones only, minus some. The profile shows more than 500,000 clones, 85% to 95% of them singletons. The rearrangement uses TRBV28 and TRBJ2-1; 7 nucleotides line up with TRBD2. The clonotype was recovered from a woman aged 25 to 39 in good health. Sequences were obtained from naive CD8+ T cells sorted from blood. This CDR3 reads CASRGGWPEQFF. Here the CDR3 DNA reads TGTGCCAGCAGGGGGGGGTGGCCTGAGCAGTTCTTC.